The entry below describes one T cell receptor (beta chain). TCRdb keeps only in-frame clones here, not all; method: immunoSEQ multiplex PCR. This table holds some 150,000 clones, about four fifths found once. V gave up 3 bases and J gave up 0 bases, with 14 bases separating them. The CDR3 covers 16 residues. The V gene's germline CDR1 is SGHDN and CDR2 FVKESK. This sample was taken from a study of cytotoxic CD8 clonotypes in ibrutinib-treated CLL. On the study more broadly: Samples had a mean of approximately 270,000 productive templates and more than 85,000 productive rearrangements.

The source of this sequence is a human donor with chronic lymphocytic leukemia. The input for sequencing was PBMCs, taken after 12 months of ibrutinib treatment. This chain links TRBV14 with TRBJ2-5; no clear D gene. For the CDR3, the DNA is TGTGCCAGCAGCCAGACACGGTCCCTGTACCAAGAGACCCAGTACTTC. This translates into CASSQTRSLYQETQYF.